This TCR beta chain was sequenced in a study of cytomegalovirus exposure and HLA in healthy donors. Primers for the PCR totalled 60 Vbeta and 13 Jbeta. Assay: immunoSEQ multiplex PCR; the TCRdb copy retains only in-frame clones and omits some. Of over 150,000 clones in the sample, about 76% were seen once. The CDR3 loop spans 16 amino acids. Germline CDR1 is MNHEY and CDR2 is SVGAGI. V lost 2 bases to trimming and J lost 1 base; unmatched junction nucleotides: 6. Material: PBMCs. The TCR originated in a woman aged 40 to 50 in good health and CMV-seropositive. The chain uses TRBV6-5 and TRBJ1-1; the match to TRBD1 covers 8 bases. The CDR3 nucleotides are TGTGCCAGCAGTTACATAACAGGGGGAACGAACACTGAAGCTTTCTTT. This codes for CASSYITGGTNTEAFF.